This TCR beta chain was observed in a study of identical twins. V was cut by 6 bases and J by 3 bases, with 11 bases left in between. The CDR3 runs 13 residues. Germline V gives CDR1 SGHTA, CDR2 FQGNSA. TCRdb itself ran the 5' RACE reads through MiXCR, one entry per CDR3 protein. The sample records more than 600,000 distinct CDR3 sequences, roughly 18% being singletons. These data were also reused for a study on T cells expressing NK-cell markers. As that study records: All TCR beta repertoires analysed originated from sorted CD3+CD56+NKG2C+, CD3+CD56+NKG2C- and CD3+CD56-NKG2C+ T cells. The dominant NKG2C+ clonotypes represented about 1.0-8% of CD8+ T cells in more than five donors.

Source material: PBMCs. The chain links TRBV7-2 to TRBJ2-5; D might be TRBD1 (5 bases). This TCR derives from a woman aged 18 to 35 in good health. The CDR3, as DNA: TGTGCCAGCAGACAAGGGGTGGAAGAGACCCAGTACTTC. Translation gives CASRQGVEETQYF.